One sample yielded the 26 T cell receptor beta chains listed below, sequenced in a study of blood T cell repertoires in COVID-19. Libraries were prepared by immunoSEQ multiplex PCR; TCRdb keeps only in-frame clonotypes and omits some of them. This table has 100,000 to 120,000 clones, around 68% appearing once. Sequencing was done on a sample of peripheral blood. These TCRs come from a woman aged 55-69 years with acute or convalescent COVID-19.

The table lists this clone with a few counts. V is TRBV7-9 and J is TRBJ2-7; no clear D. Germline lookup yields CDR1 SEHNR and CDR2 FQNEAQ (reference sequence). V lost 4 bases and J lost 6, with 16 bases in between. The CDR3 spans 14 residues. The CDR3 sequence is CASSWQATASEQYF. In DNA form, the CDR3 reads TGTGCCAGCAGCTGGCAGGCCACCGCTTCCGAGCAGTACTTC.

CDR3 in DNA: TGTGCCAGCAGCTTAAAACAGGGGAATTCACCCCTCCACTTT. It codes for CASSLKQGNSPLHF. This sequence joins TRBV5-4 and TRBJ1-6, with TRBD1 identical over 7 bases. The ends lost 2 bases at V and 7 bases at J; junction bases unmatched: 3. CDR3 length: 14 residues. Per the germline V gene, CDR1 is SGHNT and CDR2 is YYREEE (reference sequence).

This clone has just one count. The CDR3 DNA reads as TGTGCCTGGATATCAGGGGGCACAGATACGCAGTATTTT. Translating gives CAWISGGTDTQYF. The rearrangement links TRBV30 to TRBJ2-3; the D gene is possibly TRBD1 (6 bases). CDR3 length: 13 residues. Germline assignment: CDR1 GTSNPN and CDR2 SVGIG (reference sequence). V lost 4 bases, J lost 1 base, and 9 bases lay in between.

The V gene is TRBV7-9, the J gene TRBJ2-4; TRBD2 is a possible D gene (7 bases). In germline, CDR1 is SEHNR, CDR2 FQNEAQ (reference sequence). The V and J ends lost 5 bases and 6 bases respectively, with 26 bases between them. The CDR3 is 18 amino acids. The CDR3 loop is CASSRPSVGGGLSNIQYF. CDR3 nucleotides: TGTGCCAGCAGCCGCCCTTCGGTAGGGGGGGGGCTTTCAAACATTCAGTACTTC.

V usage is TRBV18 and J usage is TRBJ1-4; 8 bases match TRBD1. The CDR3 is 16 residues long. Losses at the gene ends were 5 bases for V and 0 bases for J; bases not matched to a gene: 5. CDR1 and CDR2 (germline): KGHSH, LQKENI. DNA for the CDR3: TGTGCCAGCTCAGTCGACAGGGGTACAACTAATGAAAAACTGTTTTTT. This sequence encodes CASSVDRGTTNEKLFF.

V and J are TRBV30 and TRBJ1-2; perhaps TRBD1 as D (5 bases). The CDR3 is made up of 14 amino acids. V was pared by 4 bases and J by 0 bases, with 12 bases between. CDR1 and CDR2 from the germline V gene are GTSNPN and SVGIG (reference sequence). The CDR3 DNA is TGTGCCTGGACCCCGGACACCTCTAACTATGGCTACACCTTC. Amino acid sequence: CAWTPDTSNYGYTF.

The rearrangement links TRBV4-2 to TRBJ1-1; weak D call: TRBD1 (5 bases). Per germline, CDR1 LGHNA and CDR2 YNFKEQ. The CDR3 spans 14 residues. The germline V and J ends were trimmed by 5 bases and 1 base, with 11 bases remaining between them. This CDR3 reads CASSSRGGNTEAFF. CDR3 nucleotides: TGTGCCAGCAGCTCGCGGGGGGGGAACACTGAAGCTTTCTTT.

The chain recombines TRBV11-2 with TRBJ1-4; D is perhaps TRBD1 (5 bases). This CDR3 comprises 14 residues. V dropped 5 bases and J dropped 7 bases, with 14 bases sitting between them. Per germline, CDR1 SGHAT and CDR2 FQNNGV. CDR3 bases: TGTGCCAGCAGCAACCCAGGGTTAGGTGAAAAACTGTTTTTT. The encoded protein is CASSNPGLGEKLFF.

This chain's CDR3 is CASRAEGQGPTKNIQYF. Here the CDR3 DNA reads TGCGCCAGCAGAGCGGAGGGACAGGGGCCGACCAAAAACATTCAGTACTTC. The rearrangement joins TRBV5-1 to TRBJ2-4, with 10 nucleotides matching TRBD1. After removal of 5 bases from V and 2 bases from J, the junction contained 10 bases not matched to a gene. The CDR3 covers 17 residues. Germline assignment: CDR1 SGHRS and CDR2 YFSETQ. Supplemented by reference TRBV5-1 and TRBJ2-4, the full variable domain reads KAGVTQTPRYLIKTRGQQVTLSCSPISGHRSVSWYQQTPGQGLQFLFEYFSETQRNKGNFPGRFSGRQFSNSRSEMNVSTLELGDSALYLCASRAEGQGPTKNIQYFGAGTRLSVL.

This clone showed up just a few times. The chain joins TRBV10-3 to TRBJ1-1; possible D gene TRBD1, 6 bases. V was pared by 6 bases and J by 0 bases, with 8 bases between. Germline loops: CDR1 ENHRY, CDR2 SYGVKD. This CDR3 region has 13 residues. For the CDR3, the DNA is TGTGCCATCAGGGACAGTATGAACACTGAAGCTTTCTTT. Protein product: CAIRDSMNTEAFF.

The gene calls are TRBV18 and TRBJ1-5; D call uncertain. The germline CDR1 and CDR2 sequences are KGHSH and LQKENI. V was cut by 4 bases and J by 5 bases, with 12 bases left in between. This CDR3 spans 14 amino acids. This CDR3 reads CASSRADSHQPQHF. CDR3 DNA: TGTGCCAGCTCACGGGCGGACTCTCATCAGCCCCAGCATTTT. The whole variable domain, remainder taken from reference TRBV18 and TRBJ1-5, is NAGVMQNPRHLVRRRGQEARLRCSPMKGHSHVYWYRQLPEEGLKFMVYLQKENIIDESGMPKERFSAEFPKEGPSILRIQQVVRGDSAAYFCASSRADSHQPQHFGDGTRLSIL.

This chain links TRBV7-8 with TRBJ1-2; D remains ambiguous. The CDR3 is 18 amino acids. The ends were cut back, 0 bases at V and 0 bases at J, with 17 bases in the middle. CDR1 and CDR2 from the germline V gene are SGHVS and FQNEAQ. CDR3 loop: CASSLALQTYQPNYGYTF. CDR3 nucleotide sequence: TGTGCCAGCAGCTTAGCGCTCCAGACATATCAACCTAACTATGGCTACACCTTC.

The chain is built from TRBV3-1 (or the pseudogene TRBV3-2) and TRBJ1-1; no reliable D call. There are 16 residues in the CDR3. The germline gives CDR1 LGHDT, CDR2 YNNKEL (reference sequence). Deletions cut 1 base from V and 0 bases from J, with 12 bases between. Written as DNA, the CDR3 is TGTGCCAGCAGCCAAGGAGGTGCACTTATGAACACTGAAGCTTTCTTT. Translating it yields CASSQGGALMNTEAFF.

The chain recombines TRBV9 with TRBJ2-5; the match to TRBD2 covers 9 bases. V gave up 4 bases and J gave up 5 bases; unmatched junction bases: 9. This CDR3 comprises 15 residues. The germline V gene encodes CDR1 SGDLS and CDR2 YYNGEE. CDR3 sequence: CASSPPAGGPETQYF. The CDR3, as DNA: TGTGCCAGCAGCCCCCCCGCGGGGGGGCCGGAGACCCAGTACTTC.

The gene calls are TRBV5-1 and TRBJ1-5; a weak D match, TRBD1 (5 bases). CDR1 and CDR2 (germline): SGHRS, YFSETQ. V was cut by 0 bases and J by 4 bases, with 8 bases left in between. The CDR3 is 14 residues long. The CDR3 DNA reads as TGCGCCAGCAGCTTGGCGGACATGAATCAGCCCCAGCATTTT. Its translation: CASSLADMNQPQHF.

This clone was seen just once. A junction boundary mismatches the germline segment, possibly from a read error. The V gene is TRBV7-9, the J gene TRBJ2-1, with TRBD2 matching over 12 bases. Germline V gene data show CDR1 as SEHNR and CDR2 as FQNEAQ (reference sequence). The CDR3 runs to 15 residues. CDR3 in DNA: TGTGCCAGCAGCCTAGCGGGGGGGCCTTTAAGTGAGCAGTTCTTC. Protein: CASSLAGGPLSEQFF. Looking up the rest from reference TRBV7-9 and TRBJ2-1 gives the full variable domain: DTGVSQNPRHKITKRGQNVTFRCDPISEHNRLYWYRQTLGQGPEFLTYFQNEAQLEKSRLLSDRFSAERPKGSFSTLEIQRTEQGDSAMYLCASSLAGGPLSEQFFGPGTRLTVL.

The V gene is TRBV30, the J gene TRBJ2-7; TRBD1 matches at 8 bases. The V segment lost 1 base and the J segment 3 bases; nucleotides outside the gene matches: 11. Germline V lookup: CDR1 GTSNPN, CDR2 SVGIG (reference sequence). The CDR3 runs 16 residues. The CDR3 DNA sequence: TGTGCCTGGAGTGCCGACAGGGGCGTTGGCGTCTACGAGCAGTACTTC. Translated, it gives CAWSADRGVGVYEQYF.

The chain has TRBV5-1 and TRBJ1-2, with TRBD1 identical over 7 bases. The germline V gene encodes CDR1 SGHRS and CDR2 YFSETQ. The CDR3 runs to 17 residues. Trimming at V came to 3 bases and at J to 5 bases, leaving 16 bases not matched to a gene. The CDR3 loop reads CASSYRTGTAKGYGYTF. As DNA, the CDR3 is TGCGCCAGCAGCTATAGAACCGGGACAGCCAAGGGTTATGGCTACACCTTC. Complete variable domain (other parts from reference TRBV5-1 and TRBJ1-2): KAGVTQTPRYLIKTRGQQVTLSCSPISGHRSVSWYQQTPGQGLQFLFEYFSETQRNKGNFPGRFSGRQFSNSRSEMNVSTLELGDSALYLCASSYRTGTAKGYGYTFGSGTRLTVV.

The chain uses TRBV3-1 (or the pseudogene TRBV3-2) and TRBJ1-1; D gene ambiguous. The CDR3 extends over 15 amino acids. Trimming removed 1 base at V and 0 bases at J, with 9 bases between. The germline V gene has CDR1 LGHDT and CDR2 YNNKEL (reference sequence). The CDR3 spells CASSQAATMNTEAFF. CDR3 coding DNA: TGTGCCAGCAGCCAAGCTGCGACAATGAACACTGAAGCTTTCTTT.

V usage is TRBV7-8 and J usage is TRBJ1-5, with D maybe TRBD1 (5 bases). Germline V gene lookup returns CDR1 SGHVS and CDR2 FQNEAQ. The CDR3 runs 12 residues. V shed 5 bases and J shed 9 bases, with 11 bases lying between them. The CDR3 DNA follows: TGTGCCAGCAGCCCCCCGGGACTGCCCCAGCATTTT. It specifies CASSPPGLPQHF.

This chain joins TRBV28 and TRBJ2-7; tentative D call: TRBD2 (6 bases). The CDR3 is made up of 18 amino acids. The V gene lost 6 bases and the J gene lost 3 bases, with 27 bases spanning the gap. Per the germline V gene, CDR1 is MDHEN and CDR2 is SYDVKM. CDR3 region: CASSDNTGSAGFGYEQYF. CDR3 sequence (DNA): TGTGCCAGCAGCGATAACACCGGGAGCGCAGGGTTTGGCTACGAGCAGTACTTC. The whole variable domain, remainder taken from reference TRBV28 and TRBJ2-7, is DVKVTQSSRYLVKRTGEKVFLECVQDMDHENMFWYRQDPGLGLRLIYFSYDVKMKEKGDIPEGYSVSREKKERFSLILESASTNQTSMYLCASSDNTGSAGFGYEQYFGPGTRLTVT.

J is TRBJ1-4 and V is TRBV3-1 (or the pseudogene TRBV3-2); 9 nucleotides match TRBD1. This CDR3 spans 16 amino acids. CDR1 is LGHDT and CDR2 is YNNKEL in the germline V gene (reference sequence). Trimming cost V 1 base and J 8 bases; bases outside gene matches: 8. CDR3 sequence: CASSQAGQGVPEKLFF. The CDR3 region has the DNA TGTGCCAGCAGCCAAGCGGGACAGGGAGTGCCCGAAAAACTGTTTTTT.

This clone was seen just once. The chain combines TRBV19 with TRBJ1-6, with 7 bases identical to TRBD1. CDR3 length: 14 amino acids. V lost 3 bases, J lost 10 bases, and 6 bases stayed unmatched. CDR1 is LNHDA and CDR2 is SQIVND in the germline V gene (reference sequence). CDR3 sequence reads: CASSITGEHSPLHF. CDR3 in DNA: TGTGCCAGTAGTATCACAGGGGAACACTCACCCCTCCACTTT.

This clone came up a few times. Other nucleotide sequences from this sample produce the same CDR3. V usage is TRBV19 and J usage is TRBJ1-3; TRBD1 matches at 8 bases. Per the germline V gene, CDR1 is LNHDA and CDR2 is SQIVND (reference sequence). The CDR3 covers 15 residues. The V and J ends lost 6 bases and 0 bases, in that order; junction bases with no gene match: 4. The CDR3 region has the DNA TGTGCCAGTAGGAGGGACAGGTCCTCTGGAAACACCATATATTTT. It encodes CASRRDRSSGNTIYF.

This clone has just a few counts. The gene calls are TRBV6-1 and TRBJ1-2; D not certain. Germline assignment: CDR1 MNHNS and CDR2 SASEGT. The V and J ends lost 3 bases and 4 bases respectively, with 9 bases between them. The CDR3 sequence is 13 residues long. CDR3 protein: CASSESHLYGYTF. The CDR3 nucleotides read TGTGCCAGCAGTGAGTCACATCTCTATGGCTACACCTTC.

The rearrangement links TRBV3-1 (or the pseudogene TRBV3-2) to TRBJ2-7; D gene ambiguous. Germline lookup yields CDR1 LGHDT and CDR2 YNNKEL (reference sequence). The CDR3 is made up of 15 amino acids. V was cut by 2 bases and J by 0 bases, with 11 bases left in between. The CDR3 nucleotides read TGTGCCAGCAGCCAATTACCTGCGAGCTCCTACGAGCAGTACTTC. It yields the protein CASSQLPASSYEQYF.